The entry below describes one T cell receptor beta chain. As handled by the study authors: Estimation of nucleated cell counts relied on the amplification of reference gene primers. The data were produced by immunoSEQ multiplex PCR, yet TCRdb's version contains in-frame clones alone and is incomplete. V and J calls and clone size follow that table, whereas D and trimming were derived from the DNA. The profile shows approximately 240,000 clones, less than 90% of them singletons. Losses at the gene ends were 5 bases for V and 2 bases for J; bases not matched to a gene: 9. CDR3 length: 15 residues. The germline CDR1 and CDR2 sequences are MNHEY and SVGAGI. The record originates from a study of blood T cell repertoires in COVID-19. Across the study: Acute and convalescent COVID-19 specimens originated in the United States, Italy and Spain. PBMCs, B-cell-depleted T cells, or T cells were the source of the cDNA or gDNA that made up the material.

V is TRBV6-5 and J is TRBJ2-7, with 7 positions matching TRBD2. The sequenced sample consisted of peripheral blood. The TCR was taken from an elderly woman with active or convalescent COVID-19. CDR3 bases: TGTGCCAGCAGTCAGCGCTTGGGGGGGGCCTACGAGCAGTACTTC. It translates to CASSQRLGGAYEQYF.